In its sample, the clone carrying this T cell receptor beta chain was seen a few times. The V gene end was trimmed by 2 bases and the J gene end by 2 bases; junction bases not matched to a gene: 4. The CDR3 spans 16 residues. Germline V gives CDR1 GTSNPN, CDR2 SVGIG (reference sequence). The authors reverse transcribed all of the isolated RNA, so sequencing captured expressed TCRB transcripts. The data were produced by immunoSEQ multiplex PCR, yet TCRdb's version contains in-frame clones alone and is incomplete. The profile shows hundreds of thousands of clones, roughly 13% of them singletons. These data are taken from a study of beta chain features in type 1 diabetes.

The chain combines TRBV30 with TRBJ2-6, with TRBD2 matching 9 bases. This clonotype originated in a man aged 25 to 40 in good health. Sequencing was performed on naive CD4+ T cells from blood. The chain's CDR3 is CAWSIAGVPGANVLTF. The CDR3 nucleotides read TGTGCCTGGAGTATAGCGGGAGTTCCTGGGGCCAACGTCCTGACTTTC.